Listed here is a single T cell receptor (beta chain). As yet, its antigen is unknown. At the Johns Hopkins FTIC core, DNA taken from cultured CD4+ T cells was sequenced by way of the Oncomine TCR Beta short-read assay. TCRdb analysed the PCR reads with MiXCR anew, one entry per CDR3 protein. Of approximately 25,000 distinct CDR3 sequences in the sample, around 28% are singletons; the top ten hold less than 9%. Trimming at V came to 0 bases and at J to 5 bases, leaving 6 bases not matched to a gene. The CDR3 runs to 17 residues. Per germline, CDR1 MNHEY and CDR2 SVGEGT. As for time point: late sampling 161 to 241 days after vaccination in three convalescent patients. Treatment described: roughly 10-day PBMC culture with coronavirus spike peptide pools or control peptides (ViraFEST assay). In this cohort, PCR tests turned positive between March and December 2020, predating US Alpha, Beta and Delta variants. When approximately 10 days of culture had elapsed, CD4+ T cells were isolated by negative selection.

This specimen belongs to a study of vaccination and CD4 T cells after COVID-19. Source: CD4+ T cells from blood, cultured in vitro, taken about 7 months after SARS-CoV-2 vaccination. The sequence was collected from a human donor who had recovered from COVID-19. The chain carries TRBV6-2 or TRBV6-3 and TRBJ2-1, with TRBD1 identical over 11 bases. CDR3: CASSYSAGQGAHNEQFF. In DNA form, the CDR3 reads TGTGCCAGCAGTTACTCGGCCGGACAGGGGGCCCACAATGAGCAGTTCTTC.